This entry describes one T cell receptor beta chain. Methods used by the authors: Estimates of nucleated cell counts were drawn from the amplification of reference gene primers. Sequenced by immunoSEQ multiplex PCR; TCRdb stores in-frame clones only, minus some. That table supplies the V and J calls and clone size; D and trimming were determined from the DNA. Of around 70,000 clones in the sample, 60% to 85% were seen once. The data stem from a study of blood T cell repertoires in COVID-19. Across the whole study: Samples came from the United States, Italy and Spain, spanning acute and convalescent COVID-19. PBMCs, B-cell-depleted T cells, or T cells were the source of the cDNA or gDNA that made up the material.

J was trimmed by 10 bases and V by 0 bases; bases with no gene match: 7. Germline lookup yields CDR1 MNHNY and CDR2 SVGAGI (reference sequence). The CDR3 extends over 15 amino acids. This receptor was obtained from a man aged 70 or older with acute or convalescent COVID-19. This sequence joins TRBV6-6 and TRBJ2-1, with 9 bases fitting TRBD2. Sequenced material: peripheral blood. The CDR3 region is CASSYSPGLAGEQFF. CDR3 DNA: TGTGCCAGCAGTTACTCCCCGGGACTAGCAGGAGAGCAGTTCTTC.